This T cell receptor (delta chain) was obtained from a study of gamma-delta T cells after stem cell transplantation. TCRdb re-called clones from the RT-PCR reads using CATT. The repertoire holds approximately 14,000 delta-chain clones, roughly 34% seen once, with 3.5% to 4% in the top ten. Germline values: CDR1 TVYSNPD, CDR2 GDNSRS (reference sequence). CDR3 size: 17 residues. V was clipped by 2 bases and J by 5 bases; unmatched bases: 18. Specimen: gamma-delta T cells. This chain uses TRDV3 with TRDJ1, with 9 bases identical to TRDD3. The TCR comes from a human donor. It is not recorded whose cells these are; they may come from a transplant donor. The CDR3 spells CAFHSPFSVGDIDKLIF. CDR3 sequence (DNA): TGTGCCTTTCACTCCCCATTCTCGGTGGGGGATATAGATAAACTCATCTTT.